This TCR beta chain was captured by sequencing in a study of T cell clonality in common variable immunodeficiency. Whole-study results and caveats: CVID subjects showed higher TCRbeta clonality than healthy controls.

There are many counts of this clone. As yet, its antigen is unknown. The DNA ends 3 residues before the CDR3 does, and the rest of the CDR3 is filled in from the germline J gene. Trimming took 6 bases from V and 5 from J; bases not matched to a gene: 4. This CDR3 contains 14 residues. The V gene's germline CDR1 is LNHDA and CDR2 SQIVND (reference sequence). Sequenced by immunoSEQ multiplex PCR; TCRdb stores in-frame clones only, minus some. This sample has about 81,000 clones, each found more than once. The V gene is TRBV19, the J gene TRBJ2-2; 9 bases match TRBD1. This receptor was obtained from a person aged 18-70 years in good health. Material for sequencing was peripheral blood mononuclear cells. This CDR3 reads CASRRTGETGELFF. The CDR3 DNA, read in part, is TGTGCCAGTAGAAGGACAGGGGAAACCGGGGAG.